Presented here are 5 T cell receptor beta chains from one specimen sequenced in a study of patients and donors after allogeneic stem cell transplantation. TCRdb recomputed calls from the RT-PCR reads with MiXCR, one row per CDR3 protein. The sample contains over 150,000 distinct CDR3 sequences, approximately 30% of which appear only once. What was sequenced was blood, either unsorted or a sorted T cell fraction (not recorded which). These receptors all come from a human donor who was either an allogeneic HSCT recipient or a stem cell or donor lymphocyte infusion donor (not recorded which). It is not recorded whose cells these are; they may come from a transplant donor.

This chain uses TRBV5-1 with TRBJ1-1; D not certain. The CDR3 length is 15 residues. Trimming took 0 bases from V and 5 from J, leaving 14 bases between them. Germline values: CDR1 SGHRS, CDR2 YFSETQ. The CDR3 sequence is CASSLAGPGRTEAFF. The DNA of the CDR3 is TGCGCCAGCAGCTTGGCCGGTCCGGGGAGGACTGAAGCTTTCTTT.

This clonotype was observed a few times. V is TRBV20-1 and J is TRBJ1-3, with D possibly being TRBD1 (5 bases). The CDR3 runs 15 residues. V gave up 3 bases and J gave up 8 bases, with 20 bases separating them. Germline assignment: CDR1 DFQATT and CDR2 SNEGSKA (reference sequence). As DNA, the CDR3 is TGCAGTGCTAGGGGACCGTCCGGGGTTAGGGACACCATATATTTT. It specifies CSARGPSGVRDTIYF.

This clonotype was found a few times. V gene TRBV12-3 or TRBV12-4 combines with J gene TRBJ2-1, with 8 bases matching TRBD2. The CDR3 is made up of 16 amino acids. V trimming: 6 bases; J trimming: 2 bases; junction bases outside the gene matches: 9. The CDR3 loop reads CASSRSSGVTYNEQFF. The CDR3 nucleotides read TGTGCCAGCAGCCGAAGTAGCGGGGTAACCTACAATGAGCAGTTCTTC.

There are many counts of this clonotype. This chain joins TRBV7-6 and TRBJ1-1; TRBD1 agrees at 7 bases. V shed 1 base and J 8 bases; nucleotides not matched to a gene: 10. CDR1 and CDR2 (germline): SGHVS, FNYEAQ. CDR3 size: 15 residues. Written as DNA, the CDR3 is TGTGCCAGCAGCTTAGTCCAAGGTCGGACAGGCGAAGCTTTCTTT. Translation gives CASSLVQGRTGEAFF.

Only a few counts were recorded for this clonotype. This rearrangement joins TRBV7-2 to TRBJ1-5; possible D gene TRBD1, 5 bases. Germline V lookup: CDR1 SGHTA, CDR2 FQGNSA. V lost 5 bases and J lost 7, with 18 bases in between. The CDR3 totals 15 residues. The CDR3 coding sequence is TGTGCCAGCAGCCCCCAGAAGTACCAGGGACAGCCCCAGCATTTT. This gives the protein CASSPQKYQGQPQHF.